The sequence of this T cell receptor beta chain was determined in a study of OX40 agonist ivuxolimab in advanced cancers. The CDR3 is made up of 15 amino acids. Unmatched junction bases numbered 8, after V lost 2 bases and J lost 5 bases. Germline-derived CDR1 and CDR2 are MNHEY and SVGAGI. Method: immunoSEQ multiplex PCR; TCRdb's copy keeps in-frame clones and lacks some. The table includes fewer than 65,000 clones, approximately 90% detected once. This clone appeared a single time. V is TRBV6-5 and J is TRBJ2-7; 8 bases fit TRBD2. This receptor was identified in an adult with an advanced solid tumor such as melanoma, head and neck, liver or kidney cancer. The sample here was CD4+ or CD8+ T cells sorted from blood, taken in a trial of the OX40 agonist ivuxolimab. The CDR3 is CASSYRGAGVDEQYF. The CDR3 DNA reads TGTGCCAGCAGTTACCGTGGAGCGGGAGTGGACGAGCAGTACTTC.